Below are 28 T cell receptor beta chains sequenced from a single sample in a study of blood T cell repertoires in COVID-19. Assay: immunoSEQ multiplex PCR; the TCRdb copy retains only in-frame clones and omits some. The table has 200,000 or so clones, 88% seen once. Material: peripheral blood. These TCRs come from a man between 65 and 85 years old with acute or convalescent COVID-19.

This chain uses TRBV29-1 with TRBJ1-5; unclear D gene. The V gene's germline CDR1 is SQVTM and CDR2 ANQGSEA. CDR3 size: 13 residues. V was trimmed by 1 base and J by 2 bases, leaving 6 bases between them. The CDR3 spells CSVEVQGNQPQHF. The DNA for the CDR3 is TGCAGCGTTGAAGTTCAGGGCAATCAGCCCCAGCATTTT.

J is TRBJ1-2 and V is TRBV5-1; D is ambiguous. This CDR3 is 12 amino acids long. The germline gives CDR1 SGHRS, CDR2 YFSETQ. The V gene lost 0 bases and the J gene lost 11 bases, with 11 bases spanning the gap. The CDR3 DNA follows: TGCGCCAGCAGCTTGGAGTCAGGCACGTACACCTTC. Translating it yields CASSLESGTYTF.

The chain uses TRBV4-2 and TRBJ2-1, with TRBD2 matching over 9 bases. The CDR3 runs to 16 residues. The ends lost 1 base at V and 8 bases at J; junction bases unmatched: 9. Germline CDR1 and CDR2: LGHNA and YNFKEQ. The CDR3 protein is CASSQGGTSPTHEQFF. DNA of the CDR3: TGTGCCAGCAGCCAAGGAGGGACTAGCCCCACACATGAGCAGTTCTTC.

The rearrangement links TRBV18 to TRBJ1-3; D call uncertain. The CDR3 contains 17 residues. Germline values: CDR1 KGHSH, CDR2 LQKENI. V gave up 5 bases and J gave up 2 bases, with 19 bases separating them. The chain's CDR3 is CASSTYIEVRAGNTIYF. The CDR3 DNA reads TGTGCCAGCTCAACCTATATTGAAGTCCGGGCTGGAAACACCATATATTTT.

The chain has TRBV19 and TRBJ1-1; 8 bases line up with TRBD1. The trim removed 6 bases at V and 1 base at J, leaving 1 base unmatched. Germline V gene lookup returns CDR1 LNHDA and CDR2 SQIVND (reference sequence). This CDR3 has 13 amino acids. As DNA, the CDR3 is TGTGCCAGTAGAGGACAGGGGAACACTGAAGCTTTCTTT. Translating gives CASRGQGNTEAFF.

The rearrangement uses TRBV27 and TRBJ2-1; maybe TRBD2 (6 bases). The germline V and J ends were trimmed by 3 bases and 0 bases, with 9 bases remaining between them. The CDR3 totals 15 residues. Germline-derived CDR1 and CDR2 are MNHEY and SMNVEV (reference sequence). CDR3 sequence: CASSLEGPSYNEQFF. CDR3 DNA: TGTGCCAGCAGTTTGGAGGGGCCCTCCTACAATGAGCAGTTCTTC.

The chain links TRBV28 to TRBJ2-3; D is possibly TRBD1 (6 bases). Germline V lookup: CDR1 MDHEN, CDR2 SYDVKM. Trimming took off 5 bases at V and 6 bases at J, with 9 bases between the two ends. This CDR3 has 12 residues. The CDR3 DNA reads as TGTGCCAGCAGTACCCAGGGGGATACGCAGTATTTT. It translates to CASSTQGDTQYF.

The rearrangement joins TRBV29-1 to TRBJ1-1; no definite D call. Germline V gene lookup returns CDR1 SQVTM and CDR2 ANQGSEA. CDR3 length: 14 residues. V lost 3 bases and J lost 4, with 15 bases in between. The CDR3: CSVDQTTRGTEAFF. The CDR3 bases are TGCAGCGTTGATCAGACAACCCGGGGCACTGAAGCTTTCTTT.

V is TRBV19 and J is TRBJ2-1, with TRBD2 matching over 10 bases. Germline-derived CDR1 and CDR2 are LNHDA and SQIVND (reference sequence). CDR3 size: 16 residues. V gave up 3 bases and J gave up 8 bases; unmatched junction bases: 10. The CDR3, as DNA: TGTGCCAGTAGTATTTCTAGCGGGAGAAAAGGCGATGAGCAGTTCTTC. This sequence encodes CASSISSGRKGDEQFF.

With respect to this clone: Other DNA sequences in this specimen translate into the identical CDR3. V is TRBV7-9 and J is TRBJ2-3; D gene uncertain. V lost 5 bases and J 4 bases, leaving 13 bases between the germline ends. The CDR3 is 14 residues long. CDR1 SEHNR and CDR2 FQNEAQ come from the germline V gene (reference sequence). CDR3 sequence reads: CASSLTSGPDTQYF. CDR3 nucleotide sequence: TGTGCCAGCAGCCTAACATCGGGTCCAGATACGCAGTATTTT.

This chain connects TRBV7-6 to TRBJ2-7; 8 bases map to TRBD2. Germline V lookup: CDR1 SGHVS, CDR2 FNYEAQ. The CDR3 is 15 residues long. V trimming: 5 bases; J trimming: 0 bases; junction bases outside the gene matches: 6. The CDR3 DNA follows: TGTGCCAGCAGCCAAGGACTAGCCAACTCCTACGAGCAGTACTTC. This codes for CASSQGLANSYEQYF. The full variable domain, in which reference TRBV7-6 and TRBJ2-7 provide the parts outside the CDR3, is GAGVSQSPRYKVTKRGQDVALRCDPISGHVSLYWYRQALGQGPEFLTYFNYEAQQDKSGLPNDRFSAERPEGSISTLTIQRTEQRDSAMYRCASSQGLANSYEQYFGPGTRLTVT.

V usage is TRBV5-1 and J usage is TRBJ1-2; possible D gene TRBD1, 5 bases. In germline, CDR1 is SGHRS, CDR2 YFSETQ. V was shortened by 3 bases and J by 5 bases, with 17 bases between the two germline ends. The CDR3 runs to 15 residues. CDR3 in DNA: TGCGCCAGCAGCTACTCGACGGGGGGAATTTATGGCTACACCTTC. Translating it yields CASSYSTGGIYGYTF.

The rearrangement uses TRBV10-3 and TRBJ2-1; possible D gene TRBD2, 5 bases. The V gene's germline CDR1 is ENHRY and CDR2 SYGVKD. Trimming pared 7 bases from V and 0 bases from J, leaving 13 bases between. The CDR3 extends over 15 amino acids. The CDR3 region is CAIMSEGSSYNEQFF. The CDR3 region has the DNA TGTGCCATCATGTCTGAAGGGAGCTCCTACAATGAGCAGTTCTTC.

This sequence joins TRBV5-6 and TRBJ2-1; a weak D match, TRBD2 (5 bases). CDR3 length: 16 residues. Germline-derived CDR1 and CDR2 are SGHDT and YYEEEE. Trimming left V 4 bases short and J 3 bases short, with 17 bases between. For the CDR3, the DNA is TGTGCCAGCAGCCCCGTCGCGGGTCAACACTACAATGAGCAGTTCTTC. Its protein is CASSPVAGQHYNEQFF.

The rearrangement links TRBV7-8 to TRBJ1-5; the D is unclear. V was shortened by 4 bases and J by 0 bases, with 13 bases between the two germline ends. The length of the CDR3 is 16 residues. Per the germline V gene, CDR1 is SGHVS and CDR2 is FQNEAQ. The CDR3 DNA sequence: TGTGCCAGCAGCTCGCTAGTCGGTCGTAGCAATCAGCCCCAGCATTTT. Protein product: CASSSLVGRSNQPQHF. Together with reference TRBV7-8 and TRBJ1-5, the CDR3 gives the full variable domain: GAGVSQSPRYKVAKRGQDVALRCDPISGHVSLFWYQQALGQGPEFLTYFQNEAQLDKSGLPSDRFFAERPEGSVSTLKIQRTQQEDSAVYLCASSSLVGRSNQPQHFGDGTRLSIL.

The chain employs TRBV9 and TRBJ2-3; tentatively, D is TRBD2 (7 bases). The V end was cut by 7 bases, the J end by 1 base, with 16 bases between. The CDR3 length is 15 residues. Germline V gene sequence: CDR1 SGDLS, CDR2 YYNGEE. CDR3 sequence reads: CASQRGGIGTDTQYF. CDR3 nucleotide sequence: TGTGCCAGCCAGAGGGGGGGGATAGGCACAGATACGCAGTATTTT.

The J gene is TRBJ1-1, the V gene TRBV12-3 or TRBV12-4; D not certain. Trimming pared 7 bases from V and 2 bases from J, leaving 8 bases between. This CDR3 contains 12 residues. The CDR3 protein is CASKLANTEAFF. The CDR3 region has the DNA TGTGCCAGCAAGCTAGCTAACACTGAAGCTTTCTTT.

The rearrangement links TRBV7-3 to TRBJ2-7, with TRBD1 identical over 10 bases. J was trimmed by 10 bases and V by 5 bases; bases with no gene match: 5. The CDR3 contains 12 residues. The germline gives CDR1 SGHTA, CDR2 FQGTGA. The CDR3 spells CASSPGTGEQYF. Here the CDR3 DNA reads TGTGCCAGCAGCCCCGGGACAGGGGAACAGTACTTC.

The chain recombines TRBV15 with TRBJ1-1; D call uncertain. CDR1 is LNHNV and CDR2 is YYDKDF in the germline V gene (reference sequence). V gave up 1 base and J gave up 8 bases, with 8 bases separating them. The CDR3 contains 12 residues. CDR3 DNA: TGTGCCACCAGCAGAGTTGGCGGGGAAGCTTTCTTT. Residues: CATSRVGGEAFF.

The chain combines TRBV7-3 with TRBJ2-3; 7 bases agree with TRBD2. With V trimmed by 4 bases and J by 1 base, 5 bases remained unmatched. Germline-derived CDR1 and CDR2 are SGHTA and FQGTGA. The CDR3 has 15 residues. CDR3 protein: CASSSAGAGTDTQYF. DNA of the CDR3: TGTGCCAGCAGCTCCGCGGGAGCGGGCACAGATACGCAGTATTTT.

The sample holds one count of this clone. The gene calls are TRBV29-1 and TRBJ1-1; perhaps TRBD1 as D (6 bases). Looked up from germline, CDR1 is SQVTM and CDR2 is ANQGSEA. The CDR3 covers 13 residues. V was trimmed by 3 bases and J by 3 bases, leaving 11 bases between them. CDR3 nucleotide sequence: TGCAGCGTTGATACAGGGAAAGACACTGAAGCTTTCTTT. Protein sequence: CSVDTGKDTEAFF.

This sequence joins TRBV5-4 and TRBJ2-2, with TRBD2 matching 8 bases. The trim removed 2 bases at V and 3 bases at J, leaving 3 bases unmatched. The CDR3 runs to 15 residues. The V gene's germline CDR1 is SGHNT and CDR2 YYREEE (reference sequence). The CDR3 DNA is TGTGCCAGCAGCTTAGGACTAGCCGACACCGGGGAGCTGTTTTTT. Residues: CASSLGLADTGELFF.

CDR3 nucleotide sequence: TGTGCCAGCAGCCAAGTAGGAGTTAACACTGGAAACACCATATATTTT. As protein: CASSQVGVNTGNTIYF. This chain joins TRBV14 and TRBJ1-3, with D unclear. The germline V gene encodes CDR1 SGHDN and CDR2 FVKESK. Deletions cut 1 base from V and 2 bases from J, with 12 bases between. CDR3 length: 16 amino acids. The full variable domain, its missing parts supplied by reference TRBV14 and TRBJ1-3, is EAGVTQFPSHSVIEKGQTVTLRCDPISGHDNLYWYRRVMGKEIKFLLHFVKESKQDESGMPNNRFLAERTGGTYSTLKVQPAELEDSGVYFCASSQVGVNTGNTIYFGEGSWLTVV.

V is TRBV2 and J is TRBJ2-3, with 9 bases aligning to TRBD2. V lost 6 bases and J lost 2; bases outside the gene matches: 3. There are 14 residues in the CDR3. The V gene's germline CDR1 is SNHLY and CDR2 FYNNEI. The CDR3 bases are TGTGCCAGCAGCGGGACTAGCCACACAGATACGCAGTATTTT. Translated: CASSGTSHTDTQYF.

The V call is TRBV30, the J call TRBJ1-5; TRBD1 is a possible D gene (5 bases). The CDR3 extends over 14 amino acids. Germline values: CDR1 GTSNPN, CDR2 SVGIG (reference sequence). Trimming left V 0 bases short and J 4 bases short, with 10 bases between. CDR3 sequence: CAWSVGQGNQPQHF. The CDR3, as DNA: TGTGCCTGGAGTGTTGGGCAGGGTAATCAGCCCCAGCATTTT. The variable domain in full, with the rest retrieved from reference TRBV30 and TRBJ1-5, is SQTIHQWPATLVQPVGSPLSLECTVEGTSNPNLYWYRQAAGRGLQLLFYSVGIGQISSEVPQNLSASRPQDRQFILSSKKLLLSDSGFYLCAWSVGQGNQPQHFGDGTRLSIL.

The J gene is TRBJ1-2, the V gene TRBV20-1, with 7 bases that match TRBD1. CDR1 is DFQATT, CDR2 SNEGSKA, per germline (reference sequence). CDR3 length: 14 residues. Trimming cost V 3 bases and J 4 bases; bases outside gene matches: 8. For the CDR3, the DNA is TGCAGTGCTAGTTGGCAGGGGGTTCCCTATGGCTACACCTTC. Protein: CSASWQGVPYGYTF.

This sequence joins TRBV5-1 and TRBJ2-1; unclear D gene. CDR1 and CDR2 (germline): SGHRS, YFSETQ. This CDR3 has 14 residues. Trimming cost V 5 bases and J 4 bases, with 13 bases left between them. CDR3: CASRPGQRYNEQFF. Written as DNA, the CDR3 is TGCGCCAGCAGGCCTGGCCAACGTTACAATGAGCAGTTCTTC.

V and J are TRBV5-1 and TRBJ2-3; D not certain. The CDR3 is 14 amino acids. V was clipped by 0 bases and J by 0 bases, with 5 bases between them. Germline lookup yields CDR1 SGHRS and CDR2 YFSETQ. CDR3 coding DNA: TGCGCCAGCAGCTTGGCCCAGAGCACAGATACGCAGTATTTT. It yields the protein CASSLAQSTDTQYF.